Listed below are T cell receptor beta chains from one sample, sequenced in a study of OX40 agonist ivuxolimab in advanced cancers. Some clones are missing from TCRdb's copy, which holds only in-frame ones; the method was immunoSEQ multiplex PCR. The table has more than 45,000 clones, about 85% seen once. The starting material was CD4+ or CD8+ T cells sorted from blood, obtained in a trial of the OX40 agonist ivuxolimab. These receptors came from an adult with an advanced solid tumor such as melanoma, head and neck, liver or kidney cancer. The CDR3 runs from the conserved cysteine through the conserved F or W. The order of the fields is clone size, D gene, V gene, J gene, CDR3 protein, CDR3 DNA. A D gene is named only where the DNA matches it firmly. Clone size, where shown, is once, few, many, or a class for clones that have expanded.

.	.	TRBV6-5	TRBJ1-2	CASSYDSNYGYTF	TGTGCCAGCAGTTACGACAGTAACTATGGCTACACCTTC
.	TRBD1	TRBV5-1	TRBJ1-3	CASSWTGDSGNTIYF	TGCGCCAGCAGCTGGACAGGGGACTCTGGAAACACCATATATTTT
.	.	TRBV5-6	TRBJ2-1	CASSLSRGEQFF	TGTGCCAGCAGCTTGAGCCGAGGTGAGCAGTTCTTC
.	TRBD2	TRBV5-1	TRBJ2-3	CASSMASGPDTQYF	TGCGCCAGCAGTATGGCTAGCGGGCCAGATACGCAGTATTTT
.	TRBD2	TRBV15	TRBJ2-4	CATSSGGGPENIQYF	TGTGCCACCAGCTCAGGCGGGGGGCCGGAGAACATTCAGTACTTC
.	.	TRBV28	TRBJ2-5	CASTGVETQYF	TGTGCCAGCACAGGGGTCGAGACCCAGTACTTC
.	.	TRBV5-1	TRBJ2-1	CASSSHGQHNNEQFF	TGCGCCAGCAGCTCTCACGGGCAGCATAACAATGAGCAGTTCTTC
few	.	TRBV18	TRBJ2-5	CASSPQTGRQETQYF	TGTGCCAGCTCACCCCAGACAGGGAGGCAGGAGACCCAGTACTTC
.	.	TRBV19	TRBJ2-7	CASSPGGGYEQYF	TGTGCCAGTAGTCCAGGGGGGGGCTACGAGCAGTACTTC
.	.	TRBV20-1	TRBJ1-2	CSFVQGPGYTF	TGCAGTTTCGTCCAGGGTCCTGGCTACACCTTC
.	.	TRBV18	TRBJ2-3	CASSPTKSDTQYF	TGTGCCAGCTCACCAACTAAGTCAGATACGCAGTATTTT
.	.	TRBV7-7	TRBJ2-5	CASSERRGETQYF	TGTGCTAGCAGCGAACGGCGAGGGGAGACCCAGTACTTC
.	.	TRBV7-3	TRBJ2-2	CASSSDTGELFF	TGTGCCAGCAGCTCGGACACCGGGGAGCTGTTTTTT
.	TRBD1	TRBV5-1	TRBJ2-7	CASSARQGVYEQYF	TGCGCCAGCAGCGCTCGACAGGGTGTTTACGAGCAGTACTTC
.	.	TRBV5-1	TRBJ2-5	CASSLGQGQETQYF	TGCGCCAGCAGCTTGGGTCAGGGGCAAGAGACCCAGTACTTC
.	TRBD1	TRBV28	TRBJ2-5	CASSSRQGSAPQETQYF	TGTGCCAGCAGTTCCCGACAGGGGTCGGCCCCGCAAGAGACCCAGTACTTC
.	.	TRBV5-1	TRBJ2-7	CASSQGDYEQYF	TGCGCCAGCAGCCAAGGGGACTACGAGCAGTACTTC
.	.	TRBV30	TRBJ1-5	CAWKGIGAGEQPQHF	TGTGCCTGGAAGGGTATTGGGGCAGGGGAACAGCCCCAGCATTTT
.	TRBD1	TRBV5-1	TRBJ2-3	CASSSAPRTGLTDTQYF	TGCGCCAGCAGCTCAGCCCCACGGACAGGGCTCACAGATACGCAGTATTTT
.	TRBD1	TRBV4-1	TRBJ2-7	CASSQPLVDRGLGEQYF	TGCGCCAGCAGCCAACCTTTAGTGGACAGGGGGCTGGGTGAGCAGTACTTC
.	.	TRBV6-5	TRBJ2-1	CASSSVLAGKGNEQFF	TGTGCCAGCAGTTCTGTGCTTGCCGGGAAAGGTAATGAGCAGTTCTTC
.	TRBD2	TRBV4-2	TRBJ2-7	CASSPLAGELRKQYF	TGTGCCAGCAGCCCACTAGCGGGAGAGTTGAGGAAGCAGTACTTC
.	.	TRBV28	TRBJ1-3	CASRRRGGKGPGNTIYF	TGTGCCAGCAGGAGACGGGGGGGGAAGGGGCCTGGAAACACCATATATTTT
.	TRBD1	TRBV28	TRBJ2-3	CASAGGAPDTQYF	TGTGCCAGCGCAGGGGGCGCCCCAGATACGCAGTATTTT
.	TRBD2	TRBV7-3	TRBJ2-5	CASSLEPSGWETQYF	TGTGCCAGCAGCTTAGAACCTAGCGGGTGGGAGACCCAGTACTTC
.	.	TRBV2	TRBJ1-3	CASSENPNSGNTIYF	TGTGCCAGCAGTGAAAACCCAAACTCTGGAAACACCATATATTTT
once	.	TRBV5-5	TRBJ2-1	CASSLTSGSYNEQFF	TGTGCCAGCAGCTTGACTAGTGGGTCCTACAATGAGCAGTTCTTC
.	TRBD2	TRBV11-2	TRBJ2-5	CASSSAGRGQTQYF	TGTGCCAGCAGCTCGGCGGGGAGGGGTCAGACCCAGTACTTC
.	TRBD2	TRBV7-3	TRBJ2-3	CASSSITSGRAKDTQYF	TGTGCCAGCAGCTCCATTACTAGCGGGAGGGCCAAAGATACGCAGTATTTT
.	TRBD2	TRBV2	TRBJ2-7	CASSQGGLGYEQYF	TGTGCCAGCAGTCAAGGGGGACTAGGCTACGAGCAGTACTTC
.	.	TRBV10-3	TRBJ2-7	CAIRGGTGLYEQYF	TGTGCCATCAGGGGGGGGACAGGCCTCTACGAGCAGTACTTC
.	.	TRBV28	TRBJ1-3	CASSLIPLSEARSGNTIYF	TGTGCCAGCAGCCTTATCCCGTTATCGGAGGCTAGGTCTGGAAACACCATATATTTT
.	.	TRBV11-2	TRBJ2-1	CASSPYMEDNEQFF	TGTGCCAGCAGCCCTTACATGGAGGACAATGAGCAGTTCTTC
.	.	TRBV14	TRBJ2-3	CASSQENSPTQYF	TGTGCCAGCAGCCAAGAGAACTCACCGACGCAGTATTTT
.	TRBD2	TRBV6-1	TRBJ2-1	CASSERKREGNEQFF	TGTGCCAGCAGTGAAAGGAAGCGGGAGGGGAATGAGCAGTTCTTC
.	.	TRBV11-2	TRBJ2-1	CASRRGDEQFF	TGTGCCAGCAGACGGGGCGATGAGCAGTTCTTC
few	.	TRBV7-9	TRBJ1-2	CASSLGGVWGYTF	TGTGCCAGCAGCTTAGGAGGGGTCTGGGGCTACACCTTC
few	.	TRBV29-1	TRBJ1-1	CSVFSATEAFF	TGCAGCGTTTTTAGTGCCACTGAAGCTTTCTTT
.	TRBD1	TRBV5-1	TRBJ2-5	CASSLTGGQETQYF	TGCGCCAGCAGCCTCACAGGGGGCCAAGAGACCCAGTACTTC
.	.	TRBV4-1	TRBJ2-1	CASSQDGGRGATSYNEQFF	TGCGCCAGCAGCCAAGATGGAGGGAGGGGGGCGACCTCCTACAATGAGCAGTTCTTC
.	.	TRBV29-1	TRBJ2-2	CSVDRRNTGELFF	TGCAGCGTTGACAGGAGGAACACCGGGGAGCTGTTTTTT
few	.	TRBV7-2	TRBJ1-2	CASSLDNYGYTF	TGTGCCAGCAGCCTAGACAACTATGGCTACACCTTC
.	TRBD2	TRBV7-6	TRBJ2-5	CASSFGTSGTGEQYF	TGTGCCAGCAGCTTCGGGACTAGCGGGACGGGGGAGCAGTACTTC
.	TRBD1	TRBV5-6	TRBJ2-3	CASSFWDSGYTQYF	TGTGCCAGCAGCTTCTGGGACAGCGGATATACGCAGTATTTT